These 19 T cell receptor beta chains share one sample of origin, sequenced in a study of T cell responses to AZD1222 COVID-19 vaccine. Sequencing was performed with immunoSEQ multiplex PCR; in TCRdb, only in-frame clones are kept and a portion is missing. Here the sample spans about 100,000 clones, about 89% being singletons. The sequencing used peripheral blood, collected 28 days after the second dose of the MenACWY control vaccine. These receptors were collected from an adult who received the MenACWY meningococcal vaccine as a control.

V gene TRBV7-6 combines with J gene TRBJ1-1, with D perhaps TRBD1 (6 bases). V dropped 4 bases and J dropped 5 bases, with 8 bases sitting between them. Germline values: CDR1 SGHVS, CDR2 FNYEAQ. The CDR3 extends over 12 amino acids. CDR3 sequence reads: CASSSRGTEAFF. The DNA of the CDR3 is TGTGCCAGCAGCTCTAGGGGGACTGAAGCTTTCTTT.

The chain links TRBV28 to TRBJ1-5, with 9 bases matching TRBD1. J was trimmed by 0 bases and V by 3 bases; bases with no gene match: 9. The CDR3 is 18 amino acids. CDR1 is MDHEN and CDR2 is SYDVKM in the germline V gene. The CDR3 DNA reads as TGTGCCAGCAGTTTCTCCAGGACAGGGGCTAATAGCAATCAGCCCCAGCATTTT. It codes for CASSFSRTGANSNQPQHF. The full variable domain, in which reference TRBV28 and TRBJ1-5 provide the parts outside the CDR3, is DVKVTQSSRYLVKRTGEKVFLECVQDMDHENMFWYRQDPGLGLRLIYFSYDVKMKEKGDIPEGYSVSREKKERFSLILESASTNQTSMYLCASSFSRTGANSNQPQHFGDGTRLSIL.

The chain has TRBV4-1 and TRBJ1-4, with 7 nucleotides matching TRBD1. The CDR3 runs 14 residues. The J segment lost 2 bases and the V segment lost 6 bases, leaving 3 bases of the junction unmatched. CDR1 and CDR2 (germline): MGHRA, YSYEKL. As DNA, the CDR3 is TGCGCCAGCAGAAACAGGGGCACTAATGAAAAACTGTTTTTT. It translates to CASRNRGTNEKLFF.

In its sample, this clone was seen a few times. The genes are TRBV18 and TRBJ2-2; 10 bases are shared with TRBD1. The CDR3 loop spans 16 amino acids. CDR1 and CDR2 (germline): KGHSH, LQKENI. The V and J ends lost 2 bases and 3 bases, in that order; junction bases with no gene match: 3. The CDR3: CASSPGTGADTGELFF. For the CDR3, the DNA is TGTGCCAGCTCACCAGGGACAGGGGCGGACACCGGGGAGCTGTTTTTT.

The chain is built from TRBV7-2 and TRBJ2-7; D unclear. Trimming cost V 4 bases and J 2 bases, with 15 bases left between them. The CDR3 has 15 amino acids. The V gene's germline CDR1 is SGHTA and CDR2 FQGNSA. As DNA, the CDR3 is TGTGCCAGCAGCTCGGACCCAATACCCACCTACGAGCAGTACTTC. Its protein product is CASSSDPIPTYEQYF.

The V and J genes are TRBV6-5 and TRBJ1-2, with a possible D match to TRBD1 (6 bases). There are 13 residues in the CDR3. Trimming pared 4 bases from V and 2 bases from J, leaving 8 bases between. Germline lookup yields CDR1 MNHEY and CDR2 SVGAGI. The CDR3 spells CASSFGQNYGYTF. The DNA of the CDR3 is TGTGCCAGCAGTTTTGGACAGAACTATGGCTACACCTTC.

The chain recombines TRBV4-2 with TRBJ1-4; D is ambiguous. There are 15 residues in the CDR3. V dropped 0 bases and J dropped 5 bases, with 10 bases sitting between them. CDR1 and CDR2 from the germline V gene are LGHNA and YNFKEQ. The CDR3 DNA follows: TGTGCCAGCAGCCAAGACGCACGGAACAATGAAAAACTGTTTTTT. Protein: CASSQDARNNEKLFF.

V is TRBV7-2 and J is TRBJ2-2; 8 nucleotides align to TRBD1. V lost 5 bases, J lost 0 bases, and 2 bases stayed unmatched. The CDR3 loop spans 15 amino acids. Germline CDR1 SGHTA, CDR2 FQGNSA. CDR3 in DNA: TGTGCCAGCAGCCCGGGACAGGCGAACACCGGGGAGCTGTTTTTT. This codes for CASSPGQANTGELFF.

The V call is TRBV3-1 (or the pseudogene TRBV3-2), the J call TRBJ2-5, with 10 bases that match TRBD1. CDR1 is LGHDT and CDR2 is YNNKEL in the germline V gene (reference sequence). Germline trimming cut 0 bases from V and 1 base from J; bases unmatched to any gene: 5. The CDR3 is made up of 17 amino acids. CDR3 in amino acids: CASSQDDWTGGQETQYF. DNA for the CDR3: TGTGCCAGCAGCCAAGATGATTGGACAGGGGGCCAAGAGACCCAGTACTTC.

In DNA form, the CDR3 reads TGTGCCAGTAGTTTGATCGGGGACAGGGTCACCGGGGAGCTGTTTTTT. Protein sequence: CASSLIGDRVTGELFF. The chain carries TRBV19 and TRBJ2-2, with 9 positions matching TRBD1. Germline V gene sequence: CDR1 LNHDA, CDR2 SQIVND (reference sequence). The V gene end was trimmed by 5 bases and the J gene end by 4 bases; junction bases not matched to a gene: 8. This CDR3 comprises 16 residues.

The gene calls are TRBV6-5 and TRBJ2-1; either TRBD1 or TRBD2 may supply D (5 bases each). Germline V CDR1 and CDR2: MNHEY, SVGAGI. The ends were cut back, 5 bases at V and 8 bases at J, with 7 bases in the middle. The CDR3 loop spans 11 amino acids. CDR3 bases: TGTGCCAGCAGTCGAGGGGATGAGCAGTTCTTC. Residues: CASSRGDEQFF.

J is TRBJ2-7 and V is TRBV20-1; 7 bases map to TRBD1. V was clipped by 3 bases and J by 2 bases; unmatched bases: 10. The CDR3 totals 15 residues. Germline V gives CDR1 DFQATT, CDR2 SNEGSKA (reference sequence). In nucleotides, the CDR3 is TGCAGTGCTAGTTCCGCAGGGGGAACTACCTACGAGCAGTACTTC. Amino acids: CSASSAGGTTYEQYF.

The count of this clone is one. V usage is TRBV28 and J usage is TRBJ2-4; 7 nucleotides agree with TRBD2. With 5 bases clipped from V and 3 bases from J, the junction kept 13 bases outside the gene matches. Germline V gene sequence: CDR1 MDHEN, CDR2 SYDVKM. This CDR3 has 17 residues. CDR3 loop: CASSPPPGREGKNIQYF. DNA of the CDR3: TGTGCCAGCAGTCCCCCCCCCGGCAGGGAGGGCAAAAACATTCAGTACTTC.

This clone was seen a single time. This sequence joins TRBV3-1 (or the pseudogene TRBV3-2) and TRBJ1-1; TRBD1 is a possible D gene (6 bases). The CDR3 spans 13 residues. V was cut by 4 bases and J by 4 bases, with 10 bases left in between. CDR1 and CDR2 (germline): LGHDT, YNNKEL (reference sequence). The CDR3 is CASSPDRFTEAFF. The CDR3 DNA sequence: TGTGCCAGCAGCCCCGACAGGTTCACTGAAGCTTTCTTT.

The CDR3 region has the DNA TGTGCCAGCAGCCTGGGACAGTACTATGGCTACACCTTC. It specifies CASSLGQYYGYTF. This chain connects TRBV7-9 to TRBJ1-2; 7 bases fit TRBD1. Trimming removed 5 bases from V and 3 bases from J; junction bases left unmatched: 3. The CDR3 runs to 13 residues. Per germline, CDR1 SEHNR and CDR2 FQNEAQ (reference sequence).

V and J are TRBV5-5 and TRBJ2-7, with D uncertain. V was cut by 2 bases and J by 3 bases, with 12 bases left in between. Germline assignment: CDR1 SGHKS and CDR2 YYEKEE (reference sequence). CDR3 size: 14 residues. The CDR3 sequence: CASSFRAKDYEQYF. CDR3 DNA sequence: TGTGCCAGCAGCTTTAGGGCAAAAGACTACGAGCAGTACTTC.

The rearrangement links TRBV4-3 to TRBJ1-4; D gene uncertain. Germline V gene sequence: CDR1 LGHNA, CDR2 YSLEER. CDR3 length equals 15 residues. V was pared by 0 bases and J by 0 bases, with 5 bases between. CDR3 loop: CASSQEYATNEKLFF. The DNA of the CDR3 is TGCGCCAGCAGCCAAGAGTATGCAACTAATGAAAAACTGTTTTTT.

The chain recombines TRBV7-2 with TRBJ2-4, with TRBD1 as a possible D gene (7 bases). This CDR3 comprises 15 residues. Germline values: CDR1 SGHTA, CDR2 FQGNSA. The V gene lost 4 bases and the J gene lost 7 bases, with 17 bases spanning the gap. The CDR3 DNA reads as TGTGCCAGCAGCTACGGAAGTGGAGGGGGCAACATTCAGTACTTC. Translating gives CASSYGSGGGNIQYF.

The V call is TRBV19, the J call TRBJ2-3, with D possibly TRBD1 on 6 matching bases. V shed 0 bases and J shed 0 bases, with 7 bases lying between them. CDR1 and CDR2 (germline): LNHDA, SQIVND (reference sequence). This CDR3 region has 15 residues. CDR3 DNA: TGTGCCAGTAGTATAGATGGGACAAGCACAGATACGCAGTATTTT. Protein: CASSIDGTSTDTQYF.